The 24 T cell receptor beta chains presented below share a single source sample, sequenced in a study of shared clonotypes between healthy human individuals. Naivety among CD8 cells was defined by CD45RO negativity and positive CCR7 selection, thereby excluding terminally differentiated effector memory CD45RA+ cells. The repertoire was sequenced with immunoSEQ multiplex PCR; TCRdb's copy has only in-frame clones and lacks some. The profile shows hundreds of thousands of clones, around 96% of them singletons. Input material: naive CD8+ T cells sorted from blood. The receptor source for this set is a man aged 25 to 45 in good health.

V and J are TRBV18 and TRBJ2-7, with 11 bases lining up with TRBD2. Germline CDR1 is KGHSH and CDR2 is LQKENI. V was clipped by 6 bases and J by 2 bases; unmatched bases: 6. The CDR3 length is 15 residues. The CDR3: CASSGTSGNAYEQYF. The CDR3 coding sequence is TGTGCCAGCTCGGGGACTAGCGGCAACGCCTACGAGCAGTACTTC.

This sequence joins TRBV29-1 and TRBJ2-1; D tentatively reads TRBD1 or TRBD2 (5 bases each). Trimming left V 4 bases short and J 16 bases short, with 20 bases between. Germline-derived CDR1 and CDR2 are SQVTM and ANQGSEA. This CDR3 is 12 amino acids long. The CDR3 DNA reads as TGCAGCGTTGTAGGGCTGGAAGGGACCCAATTCTTC. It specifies CSVVGLEGTQFF.

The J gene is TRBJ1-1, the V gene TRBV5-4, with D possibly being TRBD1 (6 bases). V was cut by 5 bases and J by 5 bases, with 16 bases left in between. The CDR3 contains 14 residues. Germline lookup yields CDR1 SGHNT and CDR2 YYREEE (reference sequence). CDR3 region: CASSPTGYATEAFF. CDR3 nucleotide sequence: TGTGCCAGCAGTCCTACAGGGTATGCGACTGAAGCTTTCTTT.

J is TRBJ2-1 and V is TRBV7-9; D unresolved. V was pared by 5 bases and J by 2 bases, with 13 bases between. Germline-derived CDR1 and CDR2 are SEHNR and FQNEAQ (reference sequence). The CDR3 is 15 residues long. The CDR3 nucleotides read TGTGCCAGCAGCGCAAAAAAGGAGCCCTACAATGAGCAGTTCTTC. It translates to CASSAKKEPYNEQFF.

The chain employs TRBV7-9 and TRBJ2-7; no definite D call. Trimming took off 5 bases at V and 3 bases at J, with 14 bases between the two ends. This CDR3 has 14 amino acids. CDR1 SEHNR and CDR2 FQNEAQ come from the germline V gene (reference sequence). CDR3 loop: CASSPLRPDYEQYF. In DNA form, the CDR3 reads TGTGCCAGCAGCCCCCTACGGCCCGACTACGAGCAGTACTTC.

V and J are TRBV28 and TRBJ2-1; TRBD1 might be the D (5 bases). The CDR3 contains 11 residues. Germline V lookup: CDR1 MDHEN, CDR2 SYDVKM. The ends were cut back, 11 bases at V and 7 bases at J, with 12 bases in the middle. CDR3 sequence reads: CASPAGNEQFF. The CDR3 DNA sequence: TGTGCCTCACCAGCAGGGAATGAGCAGTTCTTC.

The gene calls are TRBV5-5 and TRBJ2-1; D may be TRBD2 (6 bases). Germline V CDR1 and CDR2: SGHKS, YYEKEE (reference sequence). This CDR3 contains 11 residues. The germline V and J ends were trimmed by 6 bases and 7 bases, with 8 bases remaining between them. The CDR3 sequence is CASTEGNEQFF. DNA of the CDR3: TGTGCCAGCACGGAGGGGAATGAGCAGTTCTTC.

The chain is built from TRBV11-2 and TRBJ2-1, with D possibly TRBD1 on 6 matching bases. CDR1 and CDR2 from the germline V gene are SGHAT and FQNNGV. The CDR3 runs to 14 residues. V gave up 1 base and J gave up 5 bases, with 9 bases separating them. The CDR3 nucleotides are TGTGCCAGCAGCTTAGTAGGGGGAAACAATGAGCAGTTCTTC. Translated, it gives CASSLVGGNNEQFF.

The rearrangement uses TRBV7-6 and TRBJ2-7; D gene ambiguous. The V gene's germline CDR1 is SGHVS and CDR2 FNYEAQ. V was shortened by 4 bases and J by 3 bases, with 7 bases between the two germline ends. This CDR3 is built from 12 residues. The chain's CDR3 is CASSYGSYEQYF. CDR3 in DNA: TGTGCCAGCAGCTACGGTAGCTACGAGCAGTACTTC.

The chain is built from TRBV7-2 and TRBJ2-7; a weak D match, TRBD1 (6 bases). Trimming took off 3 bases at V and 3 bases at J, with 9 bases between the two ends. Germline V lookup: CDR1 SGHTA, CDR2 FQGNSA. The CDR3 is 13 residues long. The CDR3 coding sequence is TGTGCCAGCAGCTTCGGGACACTCTACGAGCAGTACTTC. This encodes CASSFGTLYEQYF.

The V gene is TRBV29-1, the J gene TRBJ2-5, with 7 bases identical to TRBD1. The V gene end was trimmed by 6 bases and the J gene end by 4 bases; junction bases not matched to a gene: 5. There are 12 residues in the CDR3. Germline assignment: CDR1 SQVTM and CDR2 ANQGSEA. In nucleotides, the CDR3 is TGCAGCGTGGAGTACAGGGGAGAGACCCAGTACTTC. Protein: CSVEYRGETQYF.

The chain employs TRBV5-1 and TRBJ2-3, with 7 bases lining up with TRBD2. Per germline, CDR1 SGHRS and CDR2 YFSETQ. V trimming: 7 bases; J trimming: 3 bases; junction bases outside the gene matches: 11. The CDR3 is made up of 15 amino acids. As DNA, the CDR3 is TGCGCCAGCTCACCCGGACTAGACTCTACAGATACGCAGTATTTT. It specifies CASSPGLDSTDTQYF.

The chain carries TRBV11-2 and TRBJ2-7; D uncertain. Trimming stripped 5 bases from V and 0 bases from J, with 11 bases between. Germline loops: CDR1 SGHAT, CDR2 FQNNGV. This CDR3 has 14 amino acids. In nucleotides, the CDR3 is TGTGCCAGCAGCCTTGGTTTTAGCTCCTACGAGCAGTACTTC. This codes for CASSLGFSSYEQYF.

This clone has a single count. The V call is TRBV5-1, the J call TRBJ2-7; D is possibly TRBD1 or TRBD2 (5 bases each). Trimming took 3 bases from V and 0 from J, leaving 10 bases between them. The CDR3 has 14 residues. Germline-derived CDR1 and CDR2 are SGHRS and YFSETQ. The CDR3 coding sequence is TGCGCCAGCAGCTATCTCGGGACCTCCTACGAGCAGTACTTC. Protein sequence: CASSYLGTSYEQYF.

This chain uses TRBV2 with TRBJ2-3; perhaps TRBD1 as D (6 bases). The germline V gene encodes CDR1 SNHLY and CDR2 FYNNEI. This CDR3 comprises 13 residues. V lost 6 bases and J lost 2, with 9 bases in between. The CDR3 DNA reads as TGTGCCAGCAGGGACAGTCACACAGATACGCAGTATTTT. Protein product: CASRDSHTDTQYF.

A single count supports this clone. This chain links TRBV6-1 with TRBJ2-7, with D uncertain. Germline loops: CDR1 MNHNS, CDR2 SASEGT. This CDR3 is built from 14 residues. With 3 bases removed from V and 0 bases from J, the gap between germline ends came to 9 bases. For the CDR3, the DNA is TGTGCCAGCAGTGACTCTGCCAACTCCTACGAGCAGTACTTC. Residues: CASSDSANSYEQYF.

For the CDR3, the DNA is TGTGCCAGCAGCTTAGCCTGGGACAGGGAGATTTCCTACGAGCAGTACTTC. Protein product: CASSLAWDREISYEQYF. This chain links TRBV7-2 with TRBJ2-7, with TRBD1 matching 9 bases. Germline V CDR1 and CDR2: SGHTA, FQGNSA. The ends lost 0 bases at V and 1 base at J; junction bases unmatched: 7. This CDR3 contains 17 residues.

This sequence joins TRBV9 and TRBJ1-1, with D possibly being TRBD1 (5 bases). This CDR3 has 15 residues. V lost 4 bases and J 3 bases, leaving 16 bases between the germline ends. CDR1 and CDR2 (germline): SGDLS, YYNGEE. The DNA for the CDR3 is TGTGCCAGCAGCTATTCGGGACGAACTGACACTGAAGCTTTCTTT. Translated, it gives CASSYSGRTDTEAFF.

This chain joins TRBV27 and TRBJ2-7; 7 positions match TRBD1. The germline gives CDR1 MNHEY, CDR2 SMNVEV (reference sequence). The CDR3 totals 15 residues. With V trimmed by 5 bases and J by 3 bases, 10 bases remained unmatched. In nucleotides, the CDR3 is TGTGCCAGCAGTAGAGCCGGGACAGCTTACTACGAGCAGTACTTC. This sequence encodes CASSRAGTAYYEQYF.

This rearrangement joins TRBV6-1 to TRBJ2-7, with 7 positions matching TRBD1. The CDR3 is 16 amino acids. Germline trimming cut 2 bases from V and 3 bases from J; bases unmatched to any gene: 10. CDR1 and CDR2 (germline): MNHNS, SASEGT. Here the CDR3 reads CASSEIPGQGVYEQYF. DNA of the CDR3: TGTGCCAGCAGTGAAATTCCGGGTCAGGGGGTCTACGAGCAGTACTTC.

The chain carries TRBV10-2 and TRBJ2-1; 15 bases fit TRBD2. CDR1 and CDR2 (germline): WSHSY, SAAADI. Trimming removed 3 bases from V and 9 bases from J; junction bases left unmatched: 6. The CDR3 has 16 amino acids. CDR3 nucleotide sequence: TGCGCCAGCAGTGACCCACCGGGACTAGCGGGAGGTGAGCAGTTCTTC. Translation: CASSDPPGLAGGEQFF.

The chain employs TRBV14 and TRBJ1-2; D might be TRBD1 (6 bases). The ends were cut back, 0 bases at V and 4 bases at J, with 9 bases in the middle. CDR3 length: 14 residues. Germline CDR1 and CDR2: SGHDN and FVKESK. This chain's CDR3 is CASSQDRGPYGYTF. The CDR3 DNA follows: TGTGCCAGCAGCCAAGACAGGGGTCCCTATGGCTACACCTTC.

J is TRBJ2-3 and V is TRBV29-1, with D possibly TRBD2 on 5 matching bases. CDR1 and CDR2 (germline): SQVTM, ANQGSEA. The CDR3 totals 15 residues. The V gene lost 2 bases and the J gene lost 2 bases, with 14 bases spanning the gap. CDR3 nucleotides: TGCAGCGTTGAATTTGTGGGAGTAAACACAGATACGCAGTATTTT. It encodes CSVEFVGVNTDTQYF.

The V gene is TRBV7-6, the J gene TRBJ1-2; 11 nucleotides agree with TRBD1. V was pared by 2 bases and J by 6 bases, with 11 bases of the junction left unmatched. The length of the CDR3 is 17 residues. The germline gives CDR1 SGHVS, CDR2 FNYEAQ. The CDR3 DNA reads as TGTGCCAGCAGCTTAAACCGGGACAGGGGGAGGGAAAATGGCTACACCTTC. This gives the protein CASSLNRDRGRENGYTF.